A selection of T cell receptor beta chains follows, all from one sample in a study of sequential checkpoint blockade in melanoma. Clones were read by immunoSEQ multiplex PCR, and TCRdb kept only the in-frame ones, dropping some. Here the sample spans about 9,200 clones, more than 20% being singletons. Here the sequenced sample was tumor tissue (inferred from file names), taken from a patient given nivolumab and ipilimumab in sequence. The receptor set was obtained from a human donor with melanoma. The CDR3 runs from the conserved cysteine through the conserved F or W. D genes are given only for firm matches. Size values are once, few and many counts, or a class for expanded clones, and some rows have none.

CDR3nt: TGTGCCAGTCAGGGACAGGGTGATTCACCCCTCCACTTT
CDR3aa: CASQGQGDSPLHF
j_gene: TRBJ1-6
v_gene: TRBV19
d_gene: TRBD1
abundance: -

CDR3nt: TGTGCCAGCAGTTGGGGTAGGGAAAAACTGTTTTTT
CDR3aa: CASSWGREKLFF
j_gene: TRBJ1-4
v_gene: TRBV28
d_gene: -
abundance: -

CDR3nt: TGTGCCAGCAGTTTAAGCCGGGCCTACGAGCAGTACTTC
CDR3aa: CASSLSRAYEQYF
j_gene: TRBJ2-7
v_gene: TRBV28
d_gene: -
abundance: -

CDR3nt: TGTGCCAGCAGTTACTCGATGCGACCAGGTGGCGGCGAAGCTTTCTTT
CDR3aa: CASSYSMRPGGGEAFF
j_gene: TRBJ1-1
v_gene: TRBV6-8
d_gene: -
abundance: -

CDR3nt: TGTGCCAGCAGTTTCGAGGGGAACTATGGCTACACCTTC
CDR3aa: CASSFEGNYGYTF
j_gene: TRBJ1-2
v_gene: TRBV28
d_gene: -
abundance: -

CDR3nt: TGTGCCAGTACGGGACAGGGGGTTGCAGGGGAGCTGTTTTTT
CDR3aa: CASTGQGVAGELFF
j_gene: TRBJ2-2
v_gene: TRBV12-2
d_gene: -
abundance: few

CDR3nt: TGTGCCAGCAGTTATGGACAGGGGAACCAGCCCCAGCATTTT
CDR3aa: CASSYGQGNQPQHF
j_gene: TRBJ1-5
v_gene: TRBV6-8
d_gene: TRBD1
abundance: few

CDR3nt: TGTGCCAGCAGCTTTTACTTGAAACCGAACACTGAAGCTTTCTTT
CDR3aa: CASSFYLKPNTEAFF
j_gene: TRBJ1-1
v_gene: TRBV11-3
d_gene: -
abundance: -

CDR3nt: TGTGCCAGCAAGGTTTCGAATTCACCCCTCCACTTT
CDR3aa: CASKVSNSPLHF
j_gene: TRBJ1-6
v_gene: TRBV12-5
d_gene: -
abundance: -

CDR3nt: TGTGCCAGCAGTTACTCCCGGCCTGGGACTGAAGCTTTCTTT
CDR3aa: CASSYSRPGTEAFF
j_gene: TRBJ1-1
v_gene: TRBV6-8
d_gene: -
abundance: -

CDR3nt: TGTGCCAGCAGCCGTCAAGGTCGGGTCCGCTCCTACGAGCAGTACTTC
CDR3aa: CASSRQGRVRSYEQYF
j_gene: TRBJ2-7
v_gene: TRBV14
d_gene: -
abundance: -

CDR3nt: TGCGCCAGCAGTGAGCAGGGGGCAACTGAAGCTTTCTTT
CDR3aa: CASSEQGATEAFF
j_gene: TRBJ1-1
v_gene: TRBV10-2
d_gene: TRBD1
abundance: -

CDR3nt: TGTGCCAGCAGTTATCCACGGACTAGCGGCTTCGAGCAGTACTTC
CDR3aa: CASSYPRTSGFEQYF
j_gene: TRBJ2-7
v_gene: TRBV6-8
d_gene: TRBD2
abundance: few

CDR3nt: TGTGCCAGCGGAAGGACGAATAATTCACCCCTCCACTTT
CDR3aa: CASGRTNNSPLHF
j_gene: TRBJ1-6
v_gene: TRBV25-1
d_gene: -
abundance: once

CDR3nt: TGTGCCTCACGGAGGGGGACGGCTACCTACGAGCAGTACTTC
CDR3aa: CASRRGTATYEQYF
j_gene: TRBJ2-7
v_gene: TRBV30
d_gene: -
abundance: -

CDR3nt: TGTGCCTGGAGTCCCGGACAGGGCATTGTCTACGAGCAGTACTTC
CDR3aa: CAWSPGQGIVYEQYF
j_gene: TRBJ2-7
v_gene: TRBV30
d_gene: TRBD1
abundance: few

CDR3nt: TGTGCCATCAGCCGGGACAGGGGTCAGACTAGCGGGGGCATGGGTACGCAGTATTTT
CDR3aa: CAISRDRGQTSGGMGTQYF
j_gene: TRBJ2-3
v_gene: TRBV6-8
d_gene: TRBD2
abundance: -